Sequencing of this TCR beta chain was carried out in a study of T cells after yellow fever vaccination. About the research overall: Libraries from low-cell-number fractions were prepared with the SMART-Seq v4 Ultra Low Input RNA kit.

This clonotype was counted ten times or more. Germline loops: CDR1 SGHTA, CDR2 FQGTGA. CDR3 length equals 15 residues. Deletions cut 5 bases from V and 0 bases from J, with 11 bases between. A process of 5'RACE template switching, which added a universal primer site and UMIs, was used to make TCR cDNA. TCRdb re-analysed the 5' RACE reads in MiXCR, keeping a single row per CDR3 protein. The data contain around 150,000 distinct CDR3 sequences, under 7.5% of them seen just once; the ten biggest clones take up 2.5% to 3%. The source was CD4+ T cells sorted from PBMCs, collected around 5 days after the first yellow fever vaccination. The J gene is TRBJ2-1, the V gene TRBV7-3; D gene unclear. This clonotype was obtained from a man younger than 35 who received the YFV17D yellow fever vaccine. The CDR3 nucleotides are TGTGCCAGCAGCCAAACCCCCGGCTCCTACAATGAGCAGTTCTTC. This codes for CASSQTPGSYNEQFF. Complete variable domain (other parts from reference TRBV7-3 and TRBJ2-1): GAGVSQTPSNKVTEKGKYVELRCDPISGHTALYWYRQSLGQGPEFLIYFQGTGAADDSGLPNDRFFAVRPEGSVSTLKIQRTERGDSAVYLCASSQTPGSYNEQFFGPGTRLTVL.